What follows are 26 T cell receptor beta chains derived from one specimen sequenced in a study of CD8 T cells in ankylosing spondylitis. Each CDR3 protein gets one entry after TCRdb re-called the 5' RACE reads with MiXCR. The sample comprises over 30,000 distinct CDR3 sequences, approximately 15% of which are singletons, and about 45% rests with the top ten. The sequenced sample consisted of blood. The receptors were gathered from a male donor with ankylosing spondylitis or in good health (not recorded which).

The chain has TRBV3-1 and TRBJ2-4; D not resolved. Per germline, CDR1 LGHDT and CDR2 YNNKEL (reference sequence). V shed 4 bases and J shed 2 bases, with 12 bases lying between them. The CDR3 covers 15 residues. This CDR3 is CASSPPGYTKNIQYF. CDR3 nucleotides: TGTGCCAGCAGCCCTCCGGGCTATACCAAAAACATTCAGTACTTC.

The sample holds a few counts of this clonotype. This chain connects TRBV29-1 to TRBJ1-2; D might be TRBD1 (6 bases). The CDR3 has 13 residues. Germline CDR1 is SQVTM and CDR2 is ANQGSEA. Between the trimmed V and J ends, which lost 0 bases and 5 bases, there was a span of 10 bases. CDR3 loop: CSVEEGGRYGYTF. The DNA of the CDR3 is TGCAGCGTTGAAGAGGGGGGCAGGTATGGCTACACCTTC.

V usage is TRBV12-3 or TRBV12-4 and J usage is TRBJ2-1; no firm D call. The CDR3 contains 14 residues. With 1 base removed from V and 4 bases from J, the gap between germline ends came to 8 bases. Written as DNA, the CDR3 is TGTGCCAGCAGTTTAGAAAGCCGTTACAATGAGCAGTTCTTC. Amino acid sequence: CASSLESRYNEQFF.

This clonotype was detected a few times. This chain joins TRBV20-1 and TRBJ2-2, with D possibly being TRBD2 (6 bases). Trimming cost V 0 bases and J 7 bases, with 9 bases left between them. The CDR3 length is 13 residues. Germline V gene lookup returns CDR1 DFQATT and CDR2 SNEGSKA (reference sequence). The CDR3 region has the DNA TGCAGTGCTAGAGATCGGGGGAACGGGGAGCTGTTTTTT. Translation gives CSARDRGNGELFF.

The V gene is TRBV12-3 or TRBV12-4, the J gene TRBJ1-1, with unresolved D. The CDR3 contains 14 residues. Trimming left V 3 bases short and J 1 base short, with 9 bases between. The CDR3 spells CASSFRSENTEAFF. DNA for the CDR3: TGTGCCAGCAGTTTTCGATCGGAGAACACTGAAGCTTTCTTT.

This chain uses TRBV14 with TRBJ2-6; D uncertain. CDR3 length equals 14 residues. CDR1 and CDR2 from the germline V gene are SGHDN and FVKESK. Deletions cut 4 bases from V and 4 bases from J, with 8 bases between. CDR3 bases: TGTGCCAGCAGCCCAAGGCTAGGGGCCAACGTCCTGACTTTC. Encoded protein: CASSPRLGANVLTF.

The chain joins TRBV5-1 to TRBJ2-7, with 11 bases lining up with TRBD1. The germline V gene has CDR1 SGHRS and CDR2 YFSETQ. CDR3 size: 15 residues. Germline trimming cut 4 bases from V and 5 bases from J; bases unmatched to any gene: 8. CDR3 DNA sequence: TGCGCCAGCAGCCAGGACGGGACAGGGGGAAACGAGCAGTACTTC. Translating gives CASSQDGTGGNEQYF.

This clonotype was observed a few times. J is TRBJ2-2 and V is TRBV29-1; 7 nucleotides match TRBD2. Germline lookup yields CDR1 SQVTM and CDR2 ANQGSEA. CDR3 size: 15 residues. Trimming removed 3 bases from V and 4 bases from J; junction bases left unmatched: 8. The CDR3 protein is CSVDPGGGGTGELFF. CDR3 DNA sequence: TGCAGCGTTGACCCTGGCGGGGGTGGCACCGGGGAGCTGTTTTTT.

The chain joins TRBV5-1 to TRBJ2-5, with 7 bases fitting TRBD1. The V and J ends lost 2 bases and 5 bases, in that order; junction bases with no gene match: 9. The CDR3 has 15 amino acids. Per germline, CDR1 SGHRS and CDR2 YFSETQ. The CDR3 DNA follows: TGCGCCAGCAGCTTTCGACAGGGCGCGGAGGAGACCCAGTACTTC. It encodes CASSFRQGAEETQYF.

This clonotype was counted a few times. The chain is built from TRBV7-6 and TRBJ2-2; TRBD2 aligns across 7 bases. CDR3 size: 15 residues. V was clipped by 4 bases and J by 0 bases; unmatched bases: 2. Germline assignment: CDR1 SGHVS and CDR2 FNYEAQ. CDR3 DNA: TGTGCCAGCAGCTCCGGGACTACGAACACCGGGGAGCTGTTTTTT. As protein: CASSSGTTNTGELFF.

This chain joins TRBV20-1 and TRBJ2-5; D may match TRBD1 or TRBD2 (6 bases each). Germline V gene sequence: CDR1 DFQATT, CDR2 SNEGSKA (reference sequence). This CDR3 is built from 11 residues. The CDR3 sequence: CSGGRQETQYF. The CDR3 DNA sequence: TGCAGCGGGGGCAGACAAGAGACCCAGTACTTC.

The J gene is TRBJ2-2, the V gene TRBV7-3, with D possibly being TRBD2 (6 bases). V was clipped by 4 bases and J by 0 bases, with 9 bases between them. The germline V gene has CDR1 SGHTA and CDR2 FQGTGA. The CDR3 spans 15 residues. The CDR3 here is CASSSPGANTGELFF. CDR3 nucleotides: TGTGCCAGCAGCTCCCCGGGGGCGAACACCGGGGAGCTGTTTTTT.

In this sample, this clonotype turned up a few times. The chain recombines TRBV6-2 or TRBV6-3 with TRBJ2-2; D ambiguous. The CDR3 runs to 15 residues. The V and J ends lost 2 bases and 2 bases respectively, with 9 bases between them. CDR1 is MNHEY, CDR2 SVGEGT, per germline. The CDR3 nucleotides are TGTGCCAGCAGTTACGGTAACACAAACACCGGGGAGCTGTTTTTT. Amino acid sequence: CASSYGNTNTGELFF.

V usage is TRBV6-4 and J usage is TRBJ1-1; the D is unclear. CDR3 length: 14 amino acids. V gave up 6 bases and J gave up 3 bases, with 14 bases separating them. The germline CDR1 and CDR2 sequences are MRHNA and SNTAGT. DNA of the CDR3: TGTGCCAGCAGGAGGACGGGAGAGGACACTGAAGCTTTCTTT. Its translation: CASRRTGEDTEAFF.

There are a few counts of this clonotype. The V and J genes are TRBV9 and TRBJ2-1; 12 bases agree with TRBD2. Germline lookup yields CDR1 SGDLS and CDR2 YYNGEE. The CDR3 loop spans 15 amino acids. The V gene end was trimmed by 0 bases and the J gene end by 6 bases; junction bases not matched to a gene: 1. The CDR3 DNA is TGTGCCAGCAGCGTAGCTAGCGGGAGGGTCAATGAGCAGTTCTTC. It translates to CASSVASGRVNEQFF.

This clonotype was seen a few times. A read error may produce the germline difference seen at one junction end. V usage is TRBV7-2 and J usage is TRBJ2-1; possible D gene TRBD1, 6 bases. This CDR3 has 11 residues. Germline CDR1 reads SGHTA; CDR2 reads FQGNSA. The CDR3: CASSLGSGADF. The CDR3 DNA sequence: TGTGCCAGCAGCTTAGGGTCAGGGGCGGACTTC.

The J gene is TRBJ2-2, the V gene TRBV14; D ambiguous. This CDR3 spans 15 amino acids. Trimming left V 4 bases short and J 4 bases short, with 13 bases between. Germline assignment: CDR1 SGHDN and CDR2 FVKESK. In DNA form, the CDR3 reads TGTGCCAGCAGCCCTCTCCTTGTAGTCACCGGGGAGCTGTTTTTT. This encodes CASSPLLVVTGELFF.

This clonotype was seen repeatedly, ten times or more. The chain joins TRBV20-1 to TRBJ2-1, with a tentative D call TRBD2 (5 bases). The CDR3 covers 14 residues. Per the germline V gene, CDR1 is DFQATT and CDR2 is SNEGSKA (reference sequence). The V and J ends lost 0 bases and 8 bases respectively, with 14 bases between them. The DNA for the CDR3 is TGCAGTGCTAGAGATGGAATCGGCGGGTATGAGCAGTTCTTC. Amino acids: CSARDGIGGYEQFF.

This sequence joins TRBV4-1 and TRBJ2-4; the match to TRBD2 covers 8 bases. Germline values: CDR1 MGHRA, CDR2 YSYEKL. Trimming at V came to 0 bases and at J to 5 bases, leaving 9 bases not matched to a gene. The CDR3 has 17 residues. The CDR3 nucleotides read TGCGCCAGCAGCCAAGATCAAGCGGGAGTAGGGGAAAACATTCAGTACTTC. Encoded protein: CASSQDQAGVGENIQYF.

The DNA of the CDR3 is TGTGCCAGCAGCGCCGAGGCGGCCTATGCTGAAGCTTTCTTT. Translation: CASSAEAAYAEAFF. The chain links TRBV9 to TRBJ1-1; the D is unclear. The CDR3 covers 14 residues. The V gene's germline CDR1 is SGDLS and CDR2 YYNGEE. V lost 3 bases to trimming and J lost 6 bases, with 15 bases between them. Looking up the rest from reference TRBV9 and TRBJ1-1 gives the full variable domain: DSGVTQTPKHLITATGQRVTLRCSPRSGDLSVYWYQQSLDQGLQFLIQYYNGEERAKGNILERFSAQQFPDLHSELNLSSLELGDSALYFCASSAEAAYAEAFFGQGTRLTVV.

The chain recombines TRBV5-1 with TRBJ1-4; D might be TRBD1 (6 bases). V was trimmed by 4 bases and J by 5 bases, leaving 12 bases between them. The CDR3 totals 14 residues. Germline V lookup: CDR1 SGHRS, CDR2 YFSETQ. The CDR3 DNA sequence: TGCGCCAGCAGCCCAGGGGTTATAAATGAAAAACTGTTTTTT. Residues: CASSPGVINEKLFF. Full variable domain (rest looked up from reference TRBV5-1 and TRBJ1-4): KAGVTQTPRYLIKTRGQQVTLSCSPISGHRSVSWYQQTPGQGLQFLFEYFSETQRNKGNFPGRFSGRQFSNSRSEMNVSTLELGDSALYLCASSPGVINEKLFFGSGTQLSVL.

The chain is built from TRBV9 and TRBJ2-1; tentative D call: TRBD2 (6 bases). Deletions cut 5 bases from V and 5 bases from J, with 14 bases between. The CDR3 covers 14 residues. In germline, CDR1 is SGDLS, CDR2 YYNGEE. The CDR3 sequence is CASSRGGSDNEQFF. Here the CDR3 DNA reads TGTGCCAGCAGTAGAGGAGGGAGCGACAATGAGCAGTTCTTC.

This clonotype was observed at least ten times. The DNA of the CDR3 is TGCAGTGCTAGGGGGACAGGGAGTCGTGAGTCCAAAAACATTCAGTACTTC. This sequence encodes CSARGTGSRESKNIQYF. The chain is built from TRBV20-1 and TRBJ2-4; 9 bases agree with TRBD1. This CDR3 has 17 residues. Germline CDR1 is DFQATT and CDR2 is SNEGSKA (reference sequence). V gave up 3 bases and J gave up 2 bases; unmatched junction bases: 11.

CDR3 loop: CASSLVGGRLGNEQFF. As DNA, the CDR3 is TGTGCCAGCAGCTTGGTGGGCGGGAGGCTTGGTAATGAGCAGTTCTTC. The chain recombines TRBV5-6 with TRBJ2-1, with 8 bases identical to TRBD2. V trimming: 0 bases; J trimming: 7 bases; junction bases outside the gene matches: 9. The CDR3 contains 16 residues. CDR1 and CDR2 from the germline V gene are SGHDT and YYEEEE. The full variable domain, rest sourced from reference TRBV5-6 and TRBJ2-1, is DAGVTQSPTHLIKTRGQQVTLRCSPKSGHDTVSWYQQALGQGPQFIFQYYEEEERQRGNFPDRFSGHQFPNYSSELNVNALLLGDSALYLCASSLVGGRLGNEQFFGPGTRLTVL.

This clonotype appeared many times. The chain uses TRBV7-8 and TRBJ2-3, with TRBD1 matching 7 bases. CDR3 length equals 14 residues. Trimming took 5 bases from V and 6 from J; bases not matched to a gene: 8. Germline-derived CDR1 and CDR2 are SGHVS and FQNEAQ. The CDR3 protein is CASSTLTGDDTQYF. The CDR3 DNA reads TGTGCCAGCAGCACCCTAACAGGGGACGATACGCAGTATTTT. The full variable domain, rest sourced from reference TRBV7-8 and TRBJ2-3, is GAGVSQSPRYKVAKRGQDVALRCDPISGHVSLFWYQQALGQGPEFLTYFQNEAQLDKSGLPSDRFFAERPEGSVSTLKIQRTQQEDSAVYLCASSTLTGDDTQYFGPGTRLTVL.

The V call is TRBV5-1, the J call TRBJ1-1; D gene unclear. Trimming stripped 0 bases from V and 0 bases from J, with 9 bases between. CDR3 length: 15 amino acids. Per germline, CDR1 SGHRS and CDR2 YFSETQ. CDR3 in amino acids: CASSLGETMNTEAFF. The DNA for the CDR3 is TGCGCCAGCAGCTTGGGGGAAACAATGAACACTGAAGCTTTCTTT.